One and the same sample provided the 19 T cell receptor beta chains below, sequenced in a study of cytomegalovirus exposure and HLA in healthy donors. Primers included in the PCR were 60 Vbeta and 13 Jbeta primers. Using immunoSEQ multiplex PCR, the repertoire was profiled, and TCRdb retains in-frame clones only, with some absent. The listing contains roughly 71,000 clones. The sequencing input was PBMCs. These receptor sequences come from a middle-aged woman in good health and CMV-seropositive.

The genes are TRBV4-1 and TRBJ1-3, with D possibly TRBD1 on 6 matching bases. V gave up 4 bases and J gave up 3 bases, with 13 bases separating them. This CDR3 contains 15 residues. Per germline, CDR1 MGHRA and CDR2 YSYEKL. The CDR3 sequence: CASSRTGTNGNTIYF. The DNA of the CDR3 is TGCGCCAGCAGCCGTACCGGGACAAATGGAAACACCATATATTTT.

V and J are TRBV5-1 and TRBJ2-5; D might be TRBD2 (5 bases). Trimming removed 4 bases at V and 5 bases at J, with 18 bases between. The CDR3 has 15 residues. Germline values: CDR1 SGHRS, CDR2 YFSETQ. Here the CDR3 reads CASSERGSSEETQYF. The CDR3 coding sequence is TGCGCCAGCAGCGAACGCGGGTCGTCTGAGGAGACCCAGTACTTC.

The chain joins TRBV27 to TRBJ2-5; TRBD1 is a possible D gene (5 bases). From germline, CDR1 is MNHEY and CDR2 SMNVEV (reference sequence). CDR3 length: 14 amino acids. V lost 10 bases to trimming and J lost 2 bases, with 17 bases between them. CDR3 in amino acids: CATSYSSGQETQYF. The CDR3 DNA follows: TGTGCCACCTCCTATTCGTCAGGGCAAGAGACCCAGTACTTC.

The V gene is TRBV5-4, the J gene TRBJ2-5, with TRBD2 matching over 9 bases. The end of the DNA is better explained by TRBJ2-7, so the J call may be wrong. The germline CDR1 and CDR2 sequences are SGHNT and YYREEE (reference sequence). CDR3 length equals 15 residues. DNA of the CDR3: TGTGCCAGCAGTGCCGGGGGCGGGAGGGCGGACGAGCAGTACTTC. Protein sequence: CASSAGGGRADEQYF.

In the case of this clone: The junction departs from the called germline gene at one end, perhaps through a read error. J is TRBJ2-5 and V is TRBV6-1; 9 nucleotides line up with TRBD2. The CDR3 spans 12 residues. Germline CDR1 MNHNS, CDR2 SASEGT. CDR3 sequence: CASETSGETRYF. Written as DNA, the CDR3 is TGTGCCAGCGAGACTAGCGGAGAGACCCGGTACTTC.

The CDR3 spells CASSTDSFYGYTF. In nucleotides, the CDR3 is TGCGCCAGCAGTACGGACAGTTTCTATGGCTACACCTTC. The rearrangement uses TRBV5-1 and TRBJ1-2, with D tentatively TRBD1 (6 bases). From germline, CDR1 is SGHRS and CDR2 YFSETQ. V lost 5 bases, J lost 4 bases, and 12 bases lay in between. CDR3 length: 13 residues.

CDR3 bases: TGCGCCAGCAGTCGGGGGGGGAACACTGAAGCTTTCTTT. The encoded protein is CASSRGGNTEAFF. V usage is TRBV5-1 and J usage is TRBJ1-1; perhaps TRBD1 as D (5 bases). Germline CDR1 reads SGHRS; CDR2 reads YFSETQ. The V gene lost 5 bases and the J gene lost 1 base, with 9 bases spanning the gap. The CDR3 loop spans 13 amino acids.

The chain combines TRBV10-2 with TRBJ1-1, with TRBD1 matching over 10 bases. Trimming took 0 bases from V and 4 from J; bases not matched to a gene: 14. Looked up from germline, CDR1 is WSHSY and CDR2 is SAAADI. The CDR3 runs to 19 residues. Here the CDR3 DNA reads TGCGCCAGCAGTGAGTCGAAAGGACAGGGGGGGGGAAGGGGCACTGAAGCTTTCTTT. It is translated as CASSESKGQGGGRGTEAFF.

The V call is TRBV2, the J call TRBJ1-6, with D possibly TRBD1 on 6 matching bases. The CDR3 sequence is 12 residues long. CDR1 is SNHLY, CDR2 FYNNEI, per germline. V gave up 6 bases and J gave up 6 bases, with 6 bases separating them. CDR3 sequence reads: CASRDSNSPLHF. CDR3 sequence (DNA): TGTGCCAGCAGGGACAGTAATTCACCCCTCCACTTT. The complete variable domain, with remaining parts taken from reference TRBV2 and TRBJ1-6, reads EPEVTQTPSHQVTQMGQEVILRCVPISNHLYFYWYRQILGQKVEFLVSFYNNEISEKSEIFDDQFSVERPDGSNFTLKIRSTKLEDSAMYFCASRDSNSPLHFGNGTRLTVT.

The chain uses TRBV4-2 and TRBJ2-5; TRBD2 matches 12 bases. V was pared by 0 bases and J by 0 bases, with 5 bases of the junction left unmatched. Germline-derived CDR1 and CDR2 are LGHNA and YNFKEQ. The CDR3 covers 18 residues. The CDR3 region has the DNA TGTGCCAGCAGCCAAGAGACCACTAGCGGGGGGCACCAAGAGACCCAGTACTTC. It yields the protein CASSQETTSGGHQETQYF.

V usage is TRBV9 and J usage is TRBJ2-1; a weak D match, TRBD2 (6 bases). Per the germline V gene, CDR1 is SGDLS and CDR2 is YYNGEE. V was clipped by 0 bases and J by 5 bases, with 15 bases between them. The CDR3 is 16 amino acids. The CDR3 loop reads CASSVARGTADNEQFF. The CDR3 coding sequence is TGTGCCAGCAGCGTAGCTCGGGGGACGGCTGACAATGAGCAGTTCTTC. The full variable domain, rest sourced from reference TRBV9 and TRBJ2-1, is DSGVTQTPKHLITATGQRVTLRCSPRSGDLSVYWYQQSLDQGLQFLIQYYNGEERAKGNILERFSAQQFPDLHSELNLSSLELGDSALYFCASSVARGTADNEQFFGPGTRLTVL.

The chain employs TRBV6-1 and TRBJ1-5; D might be TRBD1 (6 bases). Germline CDR1 and CDR2: MNHNS and SASEGT. The CDR3 extends over 15 amino acids. V lost 6 bases and J lost 4, with 16 bases in between. Here the CDR3 reads CASSQTGGTNQPQHF. The CDR3 nucleotides read TGTGCCAGCAGCCAGACGGGAGGGACAAATCAGCCCCAGCATTTT.

The rearrangement links TRBV5-1 to TRBJ2-7; TRBD1 might be the D (5 bases). In germline, CDR1 is SGHRS, CDR2 YFSETQ. V lost 0 bases and J lost 5, with 12 bases in between. This CDR3 has 14 residues. The DNA of the CDR3 is TGCGCCAGCAGCTTGGGGGGCCAAACGAACGAGCAGTACTTC. Translated: CASSLGGQTNEQYF.

This chain connects TRBV18 to TRBJ2-7, with D uncertain. This CDR3 is built from 14 residues. Per germline, CDR1 KGHSH and CDR2 LQKENI. The ends were cut back, 3 bases at V and 5 bases at J, with 14 bases in the middle. CDR3 in amino acids: CASSPKRGDDEQYF. DNA for the CDR3: TGTGCCAGCTCACCGAAACGCGGCGACGACGAGCAGTACTTC.

The chain joins TRBV4-2 to TRBJ1-3; TRBD1 might be the D (5 bases). CDR1 and CDR2 (germline): LGHNA, YNFKEQ. The CDR3 extends over 18 amino acids. V lost 5 bases and J 2 bases, leaving 22 bases between the germline ends. In nucleotides, the CDR3 is TGTGCCAGCAGCTCAAGGTGGGGCCAGGAACTCGCTGGAAACACCATATATTTT. It yields the protein CASSSRWGQELAGNTIYF.

The chain carries TRBV4-2 and TRBJ2-1; 7 bases are shared with TRBD1. CDR1 LGHNA and CDR2 YNFKEQ come from the germline V gene. This CDR3 spans 17 amino acids. V was clipped by 0 bases and J by 7 bases; unmatched bases: 12. The CDR3 is CASSQDPEGAPPNEQFF. DNA for the CDR3: TGTGCCAGCAGCCAAGATCCCGAGGGGGCGCCCCCGAATGAGCAGTTCTTC.

This rearrangement joins TRBV15 to TRBJ2-5; the D gene is possibly TRBD2 (6 bases). The germline V gene has CDR1 LNHNV and CDR2 YYDKDF (reference sequence). CDR3 length: 14 amino acids. V was trimmed by 1 base and J by 3 bases, leaving 9 bases between them. CDR3 region: CATSRGRDEETQYF. The CDR3 DNA is TGTGCCACCAGCAGAGGGAGGGATGAAGAGACCCAGTACTTC.

V usage is TRBV7-3 and J usage is TRBJ2-1; D call uncertain. The V end lost 2 bases, the J end lost 10 bases, and 18 bases lay between the germline ends. The germline gives CDR1 SGHTA, CDR2 FQGTGA. The CDR3 contains 15 residues. CDR3 coding DNA: TGTGCCAGCAGCTTAGACTCCCAACGATCCGACGAGCAGTTCTTC. As protein: CASSLDSQRSDEQFF.

V usage is TRBV2 and J usage is TRBJ2-4; the match to TRBD2 covers 13 bases. This CDR3 region has 16 residues. The ends lost 6 bases at V and 6 bases at J; junction bases unmatched: 8. Germline assignment: CDR1 SNHLY and CDR2 FYNNEI. The CDR3 nucleotides are TGTGCCAGCAGGGGGGGACTAGCGGGATGGAGAAACATTCAGTACTTC. It codes for CASRGGLAGWRNIQYF.